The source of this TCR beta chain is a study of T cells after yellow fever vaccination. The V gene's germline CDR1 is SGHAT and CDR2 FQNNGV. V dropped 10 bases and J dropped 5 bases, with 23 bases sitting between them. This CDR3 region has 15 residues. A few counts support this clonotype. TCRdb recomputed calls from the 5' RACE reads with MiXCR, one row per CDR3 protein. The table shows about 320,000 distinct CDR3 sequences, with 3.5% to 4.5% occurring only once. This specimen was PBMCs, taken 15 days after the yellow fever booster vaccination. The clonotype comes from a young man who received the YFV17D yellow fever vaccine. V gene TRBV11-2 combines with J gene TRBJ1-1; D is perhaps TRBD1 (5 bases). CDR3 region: CATSPGGTGWTEAFF. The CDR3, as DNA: TGTGCCACTTCCCCGGGGGGGACGGGATGGACTGAAGCTTTCTTT.